This T cell receptor (beta chain) was identified in a study of T-cell memory formation after mild COVID-19. About the study: TCR clusters were mostly donor specific.

Regarding the study as a whole: Clones shrinking from day 15 to 85 showed even CD4/CD8 mixes; later expanders tilted CD4+.

The CDR3 covers 13 residues. V gave up 4 bases and J gave up 2 bases, with 11 bases separating them. In germline, CDR1 is DFQATT, CDR2 SNEGSKA (reference sequence). This clonotype was seen a few times. Its antigen is undetermined. The 5'RACE method, run with constant-segment primers, produced TCR alpha and TCR beta cDNA libraries (carrying sample barcodes and UMIs). TCRdb used MiXCR to reprocess the 5' RACE reads, holding one entry per CDR3 protein. The sample has about 390,000 distinct CDR3 sequences, roughly 15% seen once; the top ten hold 20% to 25%. This chain joins TRBV20-1 and TRBJ1-2; TRBD1 might be the D (6 bases). Sequencing input: PBMCs or a T cell subset sorted from them (not recorded which). This clonotype was obtained from a man aged 18 to 30 who had mild COVID-19 (a few samples of this study predate the infection). Cell type and time point are not known. CDR3 sequence (DNA): TGCAGTGCTACCACTACAGGGAACTATGGCTACACCTTC. It yields the protein CSATTTGNYGYTF.